These 30 T cell receptor beta chains share one sample of origin, sequenced in a study of CD8 T cells in ankylosing spondylitis. Study observations and caveats: Several highly homologous variants made up a TCR beta motif, and this motif appeared characteristic of ankylosing spondylitis blood.

What these receptors recognize is not known. TCRdb re-analysed the 5' RACE reads in MiXCR, keeping a single row per CDR3 protein. Of about 540,000 distinct CDR3 sequences detected, about 13% appear once; the ten largest clones hold 6.5% to 7%. Sequencing used blood, either unsorted or a sorted T cell fraction (not recorded which). The receptors originated from a male donor with ankylosing spondylitis.

This clonotype was seen only a few times. The chain's CDR3 is CSATIGSSGAYEQYF. CDR3 DNA sequence: TGCAGTGCTACCATCGGGAGCTCAGGGGCCTACGAGCAGTACTTC. J is TRBJ2-7 and V is TRBV20-1; either TRBD1 or TRBD2 may supply D (6 bases each). This CDR3 contains 15 residues. Germline assignment: CDR1 DFQATT and CDR2 SNEGSKA (reference sequence). Trimming took off 4 bases at V and 2 bases at J, with 18 bases between the two ends.

Ten or more counts support this clonotype. The chain links TRBV12-3 or TRBV12-4 to TRBJ2-1; D not certain. This CDR3 region has 12 residues. V was pared by 3 bases and J by 5 bases, with 5 bases between. CDR3 nucleotides: TGTGCCAGCAGTTTTTACAACAATGAGCAGTTCTTC. Translated: CASSFYNNEQFF.

With regard to this clonotype: A read error may produce the germline difference seen at one junction end. The gene calls are TRBV29-1 and TRBJ1-3, with TRBD1 matching 7 bases. This CDR3 region has 14 residues. Germline V gives CDR1 SQVTM, CDR2 ANQGSEA. The DNA of the CDR3 is TGCAGCGTATCGGACAGGTTCGCTGGAAACACCATATATTTC. It yields the protein CSVSDRFAGNTIYF.

This sequence joins TRBV14 and TRBJ1-2, with D unresolved. The CDR3 runs to 13 residues. V gave up 2 bases and J gave up 3 bases, with 7 bases separating them. The germline gives CDR1 SGHDN, CDR2 FVKESK. The CDR3 sequence is CASSQIDDYGYTF. The CDR3 nucleotides read TGTGCCAGCAGCCAAATAGATGACTATGGCTACACCTTC. The whole variable domain, filled in from reference TRBV14 and TRBJ1-2, reads EAGVTQFPSHSVIEKGQTVTLRCDPISGHDNLYWYRRVMGKEIKFLLHFVKESKQDESGMPNNRFLAERTGGTYSTLKVQPAELEDSGVYFCASSQIDDYGYTFGSGTRLTVV.

This clonotype was detected a few times. V and J are TRBV28 and TRBJ2-5; D might be TRBD1 or TRBD2, each matching 6 bases. V was trimmed by 4 bases and J by 6 bases, leaving 15 bases between them. Looked up from germline, CDR1 is MDHEN and CDR2 is SYDVKM. The CDR3 consists of 14 residues. The CDR3 DNA follows: TGTGCCAGCAGTTCTGGGGGCGGGACGAAGACCCAGTACTTC. Translation: CASSSGGGTKTQYF. The full variable domain, with the rest looked up from reference TRBV28 and TRBJ2-5, is DVKVTQSSRYLVKRTGEKVFLECVQDMDHENMFWYRQDPGLGLRLIYFSYDVKMKEKGDIPEGYSVSREKKERFSLILESASTNQTSMYLCASSSGGGTKTQYFGPGTRLLVL.

This clonotype was seen more than once but under ten times. The V call is TRBV4-1, the J call TRBJ2-3; D is undetermined. Trimming left V 2 bases short and J 2 bases short, with 17 bases between. CDR1 and CDR2 (germline): MGHRA, YSYEKL. CDR3 length: 17 residues. The CDR3 DNA reads TGCGCCAGCAGCCAAATCGGCCGAGACCCAAACACAGATACGCAGTATTTT. This sequence encodes CASSQIGRDPNTDTQYF.

This clonotype was observed at least ten times. The rearrangement uses TRBV5-1 and TRBJ1-6, with D possibly TRBD1 on 5 matching bases. The CDR3 spans 13 residues. V dropped 3 bases and J dropped 9 bases, with 10 bases sitting between them. Germline V gene lookup returns CDR1 SGHRS and CDR2 YFSETQ. The CDR3 protein is CASSWGGGSPLHF. DNA of the CDR3: TGCGCCAGCAGCTGGGGGGGGGGTTCACCCCTCCACTTT.

CDR3 in amino acids: CSATAEEKSSYNEQFF. DNA for the CDR3: TGCAGTGCTACAGCGGAAGAAAAAAGCTCCTACAATGAGCAGTTCTTC. This chain uses TRBV20-1 with TRBJ2-1, with TRBD2 as a possible D gene (5 bases). The V gene's germline CDR1 is DFQATT and CDR2 SNEGSKA (reference sequence). The CDR3 has 16 residues. V gave up 4 bases and J gave up 0 bases, with 16 bases separating them.

This clonotype has a count of ten or more. V is TRBV6-1 and J is TRBJ1-3; 9 bases align to TRBD1. CDR3 length: 17 amino acids. Germline loops: CDR1 MNHNS, CDR2 SASEGT. After removal of 4 bases from V and 0 bases from J, the junction contained 7 bases not matched to a gene. CDR3 loop: CASSGPGQGFSGNTIYF. CDR3 bases: TGTGCCAGCAGTGGTCCGGGACAGGGTTTCTCTGGAAACACCATATATTTT.

The V gene is TRBV20-1, the J gene TRBJ2-5, with D possibly being TRBD2 (7 bases). Germline V gene sequence: CDR1 DFQATT, CDR2 SNEGSKA (reference sequence). There are 14 residues in the CDR3. V was clipped by 5 bases and J by 3 bases, with 16 bases between them. CDR3 DNA sequence: TGCAGTGCTCGGGGAGGGACACGGAAAGAGACCCAGTACTTC. This gives the protein CSARGGTRKETQYF.

The table lists this clonotype with a few counts. The chain couples TRBV3-1 to TRBJ2-7, with TRBD2 identical over 9 bases. Germline V gene lookup returns CDR1 LGHDT and CDR2 YNNKEL (reference sequence). Trimming at V came to 3 bases and at J to 6 bases, leaving 9 bases not matched to a gene. This CDR3 has 15 amino acids. CDR3 protein: CASSHKAGGPSEQYV. The CDR3, as DNA: TGTGCCAGCAGCCATAAGGCGGGAGGGCCCTCCGAGCAGTACGTC.

This clonotype was counted a few times. V usage is TRBV11-2 and J usage is TRBJ1-2; 7 bases are a match to TRBD1. V shed 2 bases and J 5 bases; nucleotides not matched to a gene: 5. Per the germline V gene, CDR1 is SGHAT and CDR2 is FQNNGV. The CDR3 sequence is 14 residues long. CDR3 protein: CASSLTGQTYGYTF. The CDR3 coding sequence is TGTGCCAGCAGCTTAACGGGACAGACATATGGCTACACCTTC.

Only a few counts were recorded for this clonotype. The rearrangement uses TRBV5-5 and TRBJ2-1; D is unclear. V dropped 4 bases and J dropped 12 bases, with 17 bases sitting between them. The CDR3 sequence is 13 residues long. Germline CDR1 and CDR2: SGHKS and YYEKEE (reference sequence). Here the CDR3 reads CASSPRPAVVQFF. CDR3 nucleotide sequence: TGTGCCAGCAGCCCCCGTCCCGCTGTTGTGCAGTTCTTC.

The chain joins TRBV5-1 to TRBJ1-6; possible D gene TRBD1, 5 bases. The CDR3 consists of 15 residues. V was pared by 4 bases and J by 5 bases, with 13 bases between. Germline V CDR1 and CDR2: SGHRS, YFSETQ. The CDR3 loop reads CASSRGSSNNSPLHF. As DNA, the CDR3 is TGCGCCAGCAGCAGGGGAAGCAGTAATAATTCACCCCTCCACTTT. The entire variable domain, with the rest obtained from reference TRBV5-1 and TRBJ1-6, is as follows: KAGVTQTPRYLIKTRGQQVTLSCSPISGHRSVSWYQQTPGQGLQFLFEYFSETQRNKGNFPGRFSGRQFSNSRSEMNVSTLELGDSALYLCASSRGSSNNSPLHFGNGTRLTVT.

This clonotype showed up just a few times. The chain combines TRBV5-1 with TRBJ2-3, with TRBD1 as a possible D gene (7 bases). This CDR3 comprises 15 residues. V lost 2 bases to trimming and J lost 3 bases, with 13 bases between them. Germline-derived CDR1 and CDR2 are SGHRS and YFSETQ. The CDR3: CASSFWQGGTDTQYF. CDR3 nucleotide sequence: TGCGCCAGCAGCTTTTGGCAGGGGGGAACAGATACGCAGTATTTT.

This clonotype has a count of ten or more. The chain combines TRBV24-1 with TRBJ2-1; TRBD1 aligns across 11 bases. The CDR3 extends over 16 amino acids. The germline CDR1 and CDR2 sequences are KGHDR and SFDVKD. V lost 3 bases and J lost 7; bases outside the gene matches: 7. DNA for the CDR3: TGTGCCACCAGTGATCCCGGACAGGGGGCTAGGAATGAGCAGTTCTTC. Amino acids: CATSDPGQGARNEQFF.

In its sample, this clonotype was seen a few times. This chain connects TRBV20-1 to TRBJ1-5; D unclear. Germline-derived CDR1 and CDR2 are DFQATT and SNEGSKA (reference sequence). The CDR3 runs to 14 residues. Trimming removed 6 bases at V and 0 bases at J, with 12 bases between. Written as DNA, the CDR3 is TGCAGTGCCGAGGCGGACCCTAGCAATCAGCCCCAGCATTTT. It specifies CSAEADPSNQPQHF.

There are a few counts of this clonotype. The chain employs TRBV12-3 or TRBV12-4 and TRBJ1-4; D uncertain. The CDR3 covers 11 residues. With 7 bases removed from V and 8 bases from J, the gap between germline ends came to 8 bases. Written as DNA, the CDR3 is TGTGCCAGCACGGGTGGAGAAAAACTGTTTTTT. Its protein product is CASTGGEKLFF.

This chain connects TRBV9 to TRBJ2-5; D is uncertain. The V gene lost 0 bases and the J gene lost 4 bases, with 10 bases spanning the gap. The CDR3 is 14 residues long. Per the germline V gene, CDR1 is SGDLS and CDR2 is YYNGEE. The CDR3 sequence is CASSVEGGPETQYF. CDR3 coding DNA: TGTGCCAGCAGCGTAGAGGGCGGCCCAGAGACCCAGTACTTC.

In its sample, this clonotype was seen many times. The chain uses TRBV2 and TRBJ2-2, with D possibly being TRBD1 (6 bases). Germline CDR1 and CDR2: SNHLY and FYNNEI. The CDR3 contains 15 residues. The V and J ends lost 2 bases and 6 bases respectively, with 13 bases between them. CDR3 sequence (DNA): TGTGCCAGCAGTGAACTGGGGGCGCTACCCGGGGAGCTGTTTTTT. Translation gives CASSELGALPGELFF.

This clonotype showed up just a few times. The CDR3 protein is CASSLGDRETQYF. The DNA of the CDR3 is TGCGCCAGCAGCTTGGGGGACCGAGAGACCCAGTACTTC. The chain joins TRBV5-1 to TRBJ2-5; TRBD1 or TRBD2 may be the D gene (5 bases each). Germline CDR1 reads SGHRS; CDR2 reads YFSETQ. CDR3 size: 13 residues. The V and J ends lost 0 bases and 4 bases respectively, with 7 bases between them. Based on the CDR3 plus reference TRBV5-1 and TRBJ2-5, the full variable domain is KAGVTQTPRYLIKTRGQQVTLSCSPISGHRSVSWYQQTPGQGLQFLFEYFSETQRNKGNFPGRFSGRQFSNSRSEMNVSTLELGDSALYLCASSLGDRETQYFGPGTRLLVL.

This clonotype came up a few times. This chain joins TRBV7-9 and TRBJ2-1, with TRBD2 identical over 10 bases. With V trimmed by 5 bases and J by 4 bases, 5 bases remained unmatched. Germline V gives CDR1 SEHNR, CDR2 FQNEAQ (reference sequence). The CDR3 spans 15 residues. The CDR3 here is CASSRLAGQYNEQFF. DNA of the CDR3: TGTGCCAGCAGCAGACTAGCGGGCCAATACAATGAGCAGTTCTTC. The full variable domain, with the rest looked up from reference TRBV7-9 and TRBJ2-1, is DTGVSQNPRHKITKRGQNVTFRCDPISEHNRLYWYRQTLGQGPEFLTYFQNEAQLEKSRLLSDRFSAERPKGSFSTLEIQRTEQGDSAMYLCASSRLAGQYNEQFFGPGTRLTVL.

The chain recombines TRBV24-1 with TRBJ2-1, with TRBD2 matching over 9 bases. This CDR3 region has 20 residues. V trimming: 0 bases; J trimming: 9 bases; junction bases outside the gene matches: 20. Germline V lookup: CDR1 KGHDR, CDR2 SFDVKD. CDR3 residues: CATSDLQIRTSAGEAGEQFF. The DNA of the CDR3 is TGTGCCACCAGTGATTTGCAAATTAGGACTAGCGCCGGAGAGGCTGGTGAGCAGTTCTTC.

This clonotype has a count of ten or more. The chain has TRBV5-1 and TRBJ2-3, with TRBD1 as a possible D gene (5 bases). Germline lookup yields CDR1 SGHRS and CDR2 YFSETQ. The CDR3 is 12 residues long. With 1 base removed from V and 6 bases from J, the gap between germline ends came to 6 bases. The CDR3 DNA sequence: TGCGCCAGCAGCTTGCAGGGCGATACGCAGTATTTT. Amino acids: CASSLQGDTQYF.

The CDR3, as DNA: TGCGCAGGGGACCTCAATGAGCAGTTCTTC. Translation gives CAGDLNEQFF. This chain uses TRBV20-1 with TRBJ2-1; possible D gene TRBD1, 6 bases. CDR3 length: 10 residues. Germline CDR1 DFQATT, CDR2 SNEGSKA (reference sequence).

This clonotype was counted many times. J is TRBJ1-4 and V is TRBV29-1; TRBD1 might be the D (6 bases). This CDR3 has 13 residues. V was clipped by 4 bases and J by 7 bases, with 13 bases between them. The germline CDR1 and CDR2 sequences are SQVTM and ANQGSEA. This CDR3 is CSVGGRGGEKLFF. In nucleotides, the CDR3 is TGCAGCGTTGGGGGCAGGGGAGGTGAAAAACTGTTTTTT.

This chain uses TRBV25-1 with TRBJ2-2, with TRBD1 identical over 7 bases. Per germline, CDR1 MGHDK and CDR2 SYGVNS. V gave up 6 bases and J gave up 4 bases; unmatched junction bases: 8. The CDR3 covers 15 residues. The CDR3 here is CASSPQGRSTGELFF. Written as DNA, the CDR3 is TGTGCCAGCAGCCCACAGGGGCGCAGCACCGGGGAGCTGTTTTTT.

This clonotype was seen only a few times. The V call is TRBV5-1, the J call TRBJ1-1; D call uncertain. V was clipped by 1 base and J by 10 bases, with 14 bases between them. The CDR3 contains 13 residues. Looked up from germline, CDR1 is SGHRS and CDR2 is YFSETQ. CDR3 coding DNA: TGCGCCAGCAGCTTGTATTTGCGGGAGGGAGCTTTCTTT. Protein sequence: CASSLYLREGAFF.

The chain employs TRBV12-3 or TRBV12-4 and TRBJ2-1; D uncertain. V lost 1 base and J lost 7, with 11 bases in between. The CDR3 covers 14 residues. CDR3 nucleotide sequence: TGTGCCAGCAGTTTAGGACATGATCGGAATGAGCAGTTCTTC. Translated, it gives CASSLGHDRNEQFF.

The chain joins TRBV20-1 to TRBJ1-4; 7 nucleotides agree with TRBD1. V lost 6 bases and J lost 5; bases outside the gene matches: 6. Germline V gene data show CDR1 as DFQATT and CDR2 as SNEGSKA (reference sequence). This CDR3 contains 13 residues. CDR3 sequence reads: CSAKTGRNEKLFF. CDR3 nucleotide sequence: TGCAGTGCCAAGACAGGGAGGAATGAAAAACTGTTTTTT.